What follows is one T cell receptor (beta chain) and its context. The CDR3 has 15 amino acids. V was pared by 6 bases and J by 2 bases, with 9 bases of the junction left unmatched. Germline lookup yields CDR1 SGHAT and CDR2 FQNNGV. The data derive from a study of blood T cell repertoires in COVID-19. Per the authors' pipeline: Estimated nucleated cell counts came from reference gene primer amplification. Measured with immunoSEQ multiplex PCR; TCRdb has only the in-frame clones, and not every one. V and J calls and clone size are copied from that table; D and trimming were computed from the DNA. The sample includes 50,000 or so clones, 75% to 85% of them seen just once.

This chain joins TRBV11-2 and TRBJ1-1; 7 bases line up with TRBD1. Sequencing was done on a sample of peripheral blood. This TCR came from a man aged 35 to 55 with acute or convalescent COVID-19. For the CDR3, the DNA is TGTGCCAGCAGTAGCCAAGGACAGGCAAACACTGAAGCTTTCTTT. It yields the protein CASSSQGQANTEAFF.